Given below is one T cell receptor beta chain in context. Its antigen is still unknown. The data derive from a study of Ad26.COV2.S vaccination and SARS-CoV-2 variants. Overall study findings and caveats: Considerable breadth of spike-specific CD8+ and CD4+ T cell responses has reportedly been documented following vaccination. Greater spike-specific TCR breadth was seen in vaccine recipients than in placebo recipients.

The V and J ends lost 0 bases and 3 bases respectively, with 7 bases between them. Germline values: CDR1 WNHNN, CDR2 SYGVQD (reference sequence). The CDR3 spans 14 residues. TCRdb's copy holds only in-frame clones and misses some; the assay was immunoSEQ multiplex PCR. The top ten clones hold 3.9% of a sample with roughly 380,000 clones, approximately 90% of them seen once. The sample in question was peripheral blood, obtained after recovery from COVID-19. The chain combines TRBV10-1 with TRBJ2-3; D call uncertain. The TCR sequence derives from a human donor who had recovered from COVID-19. CDR3 nucleotide sequence: TGCGCCAGCAGTGAGTCAGGTGTGACAGATACGCAGTATTTT. Translation: CASSESGVTDTQYF.